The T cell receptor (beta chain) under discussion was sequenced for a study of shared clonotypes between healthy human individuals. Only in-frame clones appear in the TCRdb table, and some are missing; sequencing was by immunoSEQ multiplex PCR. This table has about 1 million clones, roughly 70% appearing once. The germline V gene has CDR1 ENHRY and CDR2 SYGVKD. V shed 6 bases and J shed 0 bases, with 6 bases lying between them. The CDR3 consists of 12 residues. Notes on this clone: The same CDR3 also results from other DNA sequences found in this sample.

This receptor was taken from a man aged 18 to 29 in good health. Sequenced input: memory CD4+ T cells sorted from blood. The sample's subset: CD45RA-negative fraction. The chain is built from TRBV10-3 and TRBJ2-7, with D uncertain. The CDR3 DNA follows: TGTGCCATCAGGGGAAGCTCCTACGAGCAGTACTTC. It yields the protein CAIRGSSYEQYF.